This is a list of T cell receptor beta chains from one sample in a study of blood T cell repertoires in COVID-19. The protocol was immunoSEQ multiplex PCR, while the TCRdb copy is restricted to in-frame clones and leaves out a portion. The sample shows approximately 160,000 clones, about 80% of them seen only once. The specimen sequenced was peripheral blood. The receptors shown here come from a woman over 75 with acute or convalescent COVID-19. The CDR3 runs from the conserved cysteine through the conserved F or W. A D gene is named only where the DNA matches it firmly. A row's size may be missing; if present it is once, few, many or a size class.

>TRBJ1-5|TRBV27|NA|17|NA
TGTGCCAGCATAGTACCCCAGGGGACCGACCACAATCAGCCCCAGCATTTT
CASIVPQGTDHNQPQHF
>TRBJ2-1|TRBV21-1|NA|18|NA
TGTGCCAGCCCCCCGGATTCAGCGGGGGGCCAGCTCTACAATGAGCAGTTCTTC
CASPPDSAGGQLYNEQFF
>TRBJ1-1|TRBV19|TRBD1|15|few
TGTGCCAGTAGCCGGACAGGGAGGGGGAACACTGAAGCTTTCTTT
CASSRTGRGNTEAFF
>TRBJ2-4|TRBV19|NA|15|NA
TGTGCCAGTAGTAGATGGAGGGATCCCAAAAACATTCAGTACTTC
CASSRWRDPKNIQYF
>TRBJ1-4|TRBV9|NA|15|NA
TGTGCCAGCAGCCCGCGGTTAGCAAATAATGAAAAACTGTTTTTT
CASSPRLANNEKLFF
>TRBJ1-1|TRBV28|NA|14|NA
TGTGCCAGCAGTCTTAAACTCGGGAACACTGAAGCTTTCTTT
CASSLKLGNTEAFF
>TRBJ1-3|TRBV11-2|NA|15|few
TGTGCCAGCAGCTCGACGTGGGCCTCTGGAAACACCATATATTTT
CASSSTWASGNTIYF
>TRBJ1-3|TRBV7-9|NA|17|NA
TGTGCCAGCAGCCCATGGCGGGGAAGGGACTCTGGAAACACCATATATTTT
CASSPWRGRDSGNTIYF
>TRBJ2-5|TRBV5-4|TRBD2|13|NA
TGTGCCAGCAGCCCCAACCTAGCGGCGACCCAGTACTTC
CASSPNLAATQYF
>TRBJ2-2|TRBV5-1|NA|16|NA
TGCGCCAGCAGCTTGGACAGACCTTCGAACACCGGGGAGCTGTTTTTT
CASSLDRPSNTGELFF
>TRBJ2-1|TRBV6-2/TRBV6-3|NA|16|NA
TGTGCCAGCAGTTACTCTAGGCCACCCAGGGACAATGAGCAGTTCTTC
CASSYSRPPRDNEQFF
>TRBJ1-2|TRBV11-2|NA|14|NA
TGTGCCAGCAGCTCTCTCTCCGGGGGCTATGGCTACACCTTC
CASSSLSGGYGYTF
>TRBJ2-2|TRBV28|TRBD1|15|NA
TGTGCCAGCAGTGGGGGACAGAAAAACACCGGGGAGCTGTTTTTT
CASSGGQKNTGELFF
>TRBJ1-1|TRBV28|TRBD1|16|NA
TGTGCCAGCAGCTCAGGGGGTATCGGGGTGAACACTGAAGCTTTCTTT
CASSSGGIGVNTEAFF
>TRBJ2-7|TRBV5-1|NA|14|NA
TGCGCCAGTAACCGGGACGGGAGCTCCTACGAGCAGTACTTC
CASNRDGSSYEQYF
>TRBJ2-1|TRBV6-5|TRBD2|15|once
TGTGCCAGCAGTTACTCGGGGCTAGCGGGGAATGAGCAGTTCTTC
CASSYSGLAGNEQFF
>TRBJ1-6|TRBV28|NA|13|NA
TGTGCCAGCAGCTCCCGAGGGAATTCACCCCTCCACTTT
CASSSRGNSPLHF
>TRBJ1-2|TRBV30|NA|13|few
TGTGCCTGGAGGAGGGAGTTGGACTATGGCTACACCTTC
CAWRRELDYGYTF
>TRBJ1-2|TRBV3-1/TRBV3-2|TRBD1|15|once
TGTGCCAGCAGCCTTGCCGGGACAGGGGGCTATGGCTACACCTTC
CASSLAGTGGYGYTF
>TRBJ2-7|TRBV19|TRBD1|17|NA
TGTGCCAGTAGTCCCAAAGCTACCGGGACAGGGTTCCGCGAGCAGTACTTC
CASSPKATGTGFREQYF
>TRBJ1-1|TRBV6-1|NA|14|NA
TGTGCCAGCAGTGAGGGACTGCAGAACACTGAAGCTTTCTTT
CASSEGLQNTEAFF
>TRBJ1-1|TRBV5-4|NA|14|NA
TGTGCCAGCAGCCCCCCAGGCATGAACACTGAAGCTTTCTTT
CASSPPGMNTEAFF
>TRBJ2-4|TRBV25-1|NA|14|NA
TGTGCCAGCAGTCCGCAGGTCGGTACGAACATTCAGTACTTC
CASSPQVGTNIQYF
>TRBJ1-2|TRBV28|TRBD1|12|NA
TGTGCCAGCAGTTCTACAGGGGGGGGCTACACCTTC
CASSSTGGGYTF
>TRBJ1-1|TRBV10-3|TRBD1|12|NA
TGTGCCATCGGCAGGGGGTCCACTGAAGCTTTCTTT
CAIGRGSTEAFF
>TRBJ2-4|TRBV4-2|NA|14|NA
TGTGCCAGCAGCCAAACGACAAAAAAAAACATTCAGTACTTC
CASSQTTKKNIQYF
>TRBJ1-5|TRBV29-1|TRBD1|15|NA
TGCAGCGTTGCGCCCGGGGTAGGGGGCCAGGAGCCCCAGCATTTT
CSVAPGVGGQEPQHF
>TRBJ1-5|TRBV6-5|TRBD1|15|NA
TGTGCCAGCACCCGGACAGGGGGCGACAATCAGCCCCAGCATTTT
CASTRTGGDNQPQHF
>TRBJ2-1|TRBV7-2|NA|15|NA
TGTGCCAGCAGCTTAGTGGCGGGGCCCTACAATGAGCAGTTCTTC
CASSLVAGPYNEQFF
>TRBJ1-5|TRBV10-3|TRBD1|13|NA
TGTGCCATCGAACAGGGGGCTTTTCAGCCCCAGCATTTT
CAIEQGAFQPQHF
>TRBJ2-1|TRBV19|TRBD2|13|NA
TGTGCCACTACTAGCGGGGGGGTTTTTGAGCAGTTCTTC
CATTSGGVFEQFF
>TRBJ1-1|TRBV9|TRBD1|14|NA
TGTGCCAGCAGCGTAGGGGGGACAGGGAATGAAGCTTTCTTT
CASSVGGTGNEAFF
>TRBJ1-4|TRBV3-1/TRBV3-2|NA|14|NA
TGTGCCAGCAGCCAAGGAGGCGGTTATGAAAAACTGTTTTTT
CASSQGGGYEKLFF
>TRBJ2-7|TRBV7-2|NA|14|few
TGTGCCAGCAGCTTATATATAGGGGGAGGGGAGCAGTACTTC
CASSLYIGGGEQYF
>TRBJ1-1|TRBV7-2|TRBD1|12|NA
TGTGCCAGCAGTTACAGGGGATCTGAAGCTTTCTTT
CASSYRGSEAFF
>TRBJ1-1|TRBV20-1|NA|14|NA
TGCAGTGCTAGTCCCGACAGCCTGAACACTGAAGCTTTCTTT
CSASPDSLNTEAFF
>TRBJ2-5|TRBV9|NA|13|NA
TGTGCCAGCAGCGTAGGTCTGCAAGAGACCCAGTACTTC
CASSVGLQETQYF
>TRBJ2-5|TRBV5-6|NA|17|NA
TGTGCCAGCAGCTTGGAAACTAGGGCCCAATCGGGAGAGACCCAGTACTTC
CASSLETRAQSGETQYF
>TRBJ1-5|TRBV7-2|NA|15|once
TGTGCCAGCAGCTTAGAACGCCAGGCCTATCAGCCCCAGCATTTT
CASSLERQAYQPQHF
>TRBJ2-1|TRBV20-1|TRBD2|15|few
TGCAGTGCTAGTCTGATAACGGGGGGGGGCTATGAGCAGTTCTTC
CSASLITGGGYEQFF
>TRBJ2-2|TRBV2|NA|15|NA
TGTGCCAGCAGGTCGGGAAGCGGGAACACCGGGGAGCTGTTTTTT
CASRSGSGNTGELFF
>TRBJ1-1|TRBV5-1|NA|17|NA
TGCGCCAGCAGCCCTACCCCCCCGGGACAAGGTGGAAGTGAAGCTTTCTTT
CASSPTPPGQGGSEAFF
>TRBJ1-3|TRBV28|NA|14|NA
TGTGCCAGCACGCAGGGGTCCTCTGGAAACACCATATATTTT
CASTQGSSGNTIYF
>TRBJ2-7|TRBV3-1/TRBV3-2|NA|12|many
TGTGCCAGCAGCCAAGAACTCTACGAGCAGTACTTC
CASSQELYEQYF
>TRBJ2-7|TRBV5-5|NA|16|NA
TGTGCCAGCAGCTTGCAAGGGGGGGCTTCCTCCTACGAGCAGTACTTC
CASSLQGGASSYEQYF
>TRBJ2-1|TRBV28|NA|18|few
TGTGCCAGCAGTTTAAAGGCCACAGGATTTGGTCTCTCCAATGAGCAGTTCTTC
CASSLKATGFGLSNEQFF
>TRBJ1-1|TRBV29-1|TRBD1|15|NA
TGCAGCGTCGCCGGGACAGAGCGTGTGAGCACTGAAGCTTTCTTT
CSVAGTERVSTEAFF
>TRBJ2-7|TRBV27|NA|14|NA
TGTGCCAGCGCTGACGGAGGACTCTCCTACGAGCAGTACTTC
CASADGGLSYEQYF
>TRBJ2-7|TRBV24-1|NA|15|NA
TGTGCCACCAGTGCCACCCGGGACAAGTCCAGCGAGCAGTACTTC
CATSATRDKSSEQYF
>TRBJ1-2|TRBV10-3|TRBD1|15|NA
TGTGCCATCAGGGAACAGGGGACGGCTAACTATGGCTACACCTTC
CAIREQGTANYGYTF
>TRBJ2-7|TRBV9|NA|15|NA
TGTGCCAGCAGCGTAGCCCCCGGACTCTCCTACGAGCAGTACTTC
CASSVAPGLSYEQYF
>TRBJ1-5|TRBV5-4|NA|14|NA
TGTGCCAGCAGCTTGCAGGGTAGCAATCAGCCCCAGCATTTT
CASSLQGSNQPQHF
>TRBJ1-1|TRBV11-2|NA|14|few
TGTGCCAGCAGCTGGGCACAGGGCGGCACTGAAGCTTTCTTT
CASSWAQGGTEAFF
>TRBJ2-1|TRBV7-9|TRBD2|15|NA
TGTGCCAGCAGTCCTTTAGCGGGAGGGCTAAATGAGCAGTTCTTC
CASSPLAGGLNEQFF
>TRBJ2-5|TRBV7-3|NA|13|NA
TGTGCCAGCAGCTTAACTAGGGAGGAGACCCAGTACTTC
CASSLTREETQYF
>TRBJ2-1|TRBV7-9|NA|16|NA
TGTGCCAGCAGCCTAAGGACTAGACTAGGGACAAATGAGCAGTTCTTC
CASSLRTRLGTNEQFF
>TRBJ2-1|TRBV5-1|NA|16|NA
TGCGCCAGCAGCTTGGCCAGGAGGATGGGATACAATGAGCAGTTCTTC
CASSLARRMGYNEQFF
>TRBJ2-7|TRBV19|TRBD1|14|NA
TGTGCCAGTAGTTTCGGGACAGAAAGGGCCGAGCAGTACTTC
CASSFGTERAEQYF